Below, 25 T cell receptor beta chains from the same sample are listed, as sequenced in a study of blood T cell repertoires in COVID-19. Method: immunoSEQ multiplex PCR; TCRdb's copy keeps in-frame clones and lacks some. Among 150,000 to 200,000 clones, less than 90% were seen once, and the ten largest hold over 6%. The source material was peripheral blood. Source of these receptors: a woman in her 70s with COVID-19, enrolled during active disease.

V gene TRBV6-5 combines with J gene TRBJ1-2; no firm D call. This CDR3 is built from 14 residues. V gave up 6 bases and J gave up 7 bases, with 18 bases separating them. CDR1 and CDR2 from the germline V gene are MNHEY and SVGAGI. DNA for the CDR3: TGTGCCAGCAGGGGAAATGAGAGGGCGCTTGGCTACACCTTC. Translating it yields CASRGNERALGYTF.

V gene TRBV7-2 combines with J gene TRBJ2-3; D gene ambiguous. This CDR3 has 13 residues. Germline V gives CDR1 SGHTA, CDR2 FQGNSA. Between the trimmed V and J ends, which lost 1 base and 5 bases, there was a span of 7 bases. The CDR3 DNA follows: TGTGCCAGCAGCTTAGTGAGCCGAGATACGCAGTATTTT. Residues: CASSLVSRDTQYF.

J is TRBJ2-1 and V is TRBV16; TRBD2 might be the D (5 bases). The CDR3 is 14 residues long. The germline V gene encodes CDR1 KGHSY and CDR2 FQNENV. V was trimmed by 2 bases and J by 6 bases, leaving 11 bases between them. The CDR3 DNA reads as TGTGCCAGCAGCCAACCGGGATGGGGCAATGAGCAGTTCTTC. Protein product: CASSQPGWGNEQFF.

The chain is built from TRBV5-4 and TRBJ2-7; D is perhaps TRBD1 (5 bases). This CDR3 has 15 amino acids. CDR1 is SGHNT, CDR2 YYREEE, per germline (reference sequence). Between the trimmed V and J ends, which lost 2 bases and 1 base, there was a span of 13 bases. CDR3 DNA sequence: TGTGCCAGCAGCTTTGGTGCGGCAGGGTCCTACGAGCAGTACTTC. Its protein is CASSFGAAGSYEQYF.

The chain couples TRBV2 to TRBJ1-1; 8 positions match TRBD1. The ends lost 6 bases at V and 3 bases at J; junction bases unmatched: 6. This CDR3 contains 14 residues. Per germline, CDR1 SNHLY and CDR2 FYNNEI. CDR3 sequence reads: CASRPTGADTEAFF. Written as DNA, the CDR3 is TGTGCCAGCAGGCCGACAGGGGCTGACACTGAAGCTTTCTTT.

J is TRBJ1-2 and V is TRBV10-3, with 10 positions matching TRBD1. The CDR3 has 19 amino acids. V was pared by 2 bases and J by 4 bases, with 16 bases of the junction left unmatched. CDR1 and CDR2 (germline): ENHRY, SYGVKD. The CDR3 DNA is TGTGCCATCAGTGAGCTACACCCCGGGACAGGGGCTATCTTCTATGGCTACACCTTC. Translating it yields CAISELHPGTGAIFYGYTF.

The V and J genes are TRBV20-1 and TRBJ2-3; 7 bases map to TRBD2. CDR1 and CDR2 from the germline V gene are DFQATT and SNEGSKA (reference sequence). Trimming removed 3 bases from V and 4 bases from J; junction bases left unmatched: 10. The CDR3 spans 15 residues. This CDR3 reads CSASTGTIKSDTQYF. CDR3 bases: TGCAGTGCTAGTACCGGGACTATAAAATCAGATACGCAGTATTTT.

The chain couples TRBV7-2 to TRBJ2-5; tentatively, D is TRBD1 (5 bases). The length of the CDR3 is 14 residues. V dropped 3 bases and J dropped 6 bases, with 14 bases sitting between them. Germline-derived CDR1 and CDR2 are SGHTA and FQGNSA. This chain's CDR3 is CASSLALGVQTQYF. The CDR3 DNA reads TGTGCCAGCAGCTTGGCCCTAGGGGTGCAGACCCAGTACTTC.

The chain employs TRBV28 and TRBJ2-5; D not resolved. V was shortened by 6 bases and J by 2 bases, with 4 bases between the two germline ends. The CDR3 extends over 11 amino acids. From germline, CDR1 is MDHEN and CDR2 SYDVKM. Here the CDR3 DNA reads TGTGCCAGCAGAGAGCAAGAGACCCAGTACTTC. It translates to CASREQETQYF.

The rearrangement uses TRBV28 and TRBJ1-3; D may be TRBD1 (5 bases). CDR1 is MDHEN and CDR2 is SYDVKM in the germline V gene. The CDR3 length is 13 residues. V gave up 7 bases and J gave up 1 base, with 8 bases separating them. CDR3 in amino acids: CASKEGSGNTIYF. As DNA, the CDR3 is TGTGCCAGCAAGGAGGGGTCTGGAAACACCATATATTTT.

This chain joins TRBV12-3 or TRBV12-4 and TRBJ1-1, with D perhaps TRBD1 (5 bases). The CDR3 contains 13 residues. With 7 bases removed from V and 1 base from J, the gap between germline ends came to 10 bases. The CDR3 loop reads CASTPGGNTEAFF. In nucleotides, the CDR3 is TGTGCCAGCACCCCGGGGGGGAACACTGAAGCTTTCTTT.

The chain combines TRBV7-2 with TRBJ1-6, with a weak D call TRBD1 (5 bases). Trimming shortened V by 2 bases and J by 7 bases, and 15 bases separated the two germline ends. CDR3 length: 16 residues. Germline lookup yields CDR1 SGHTA and CDR2 FQGNSA. The CDR3 protein is CASSLRSRVSNSPLHF. CDR3 DNA sequence: TGTGCCAGCAGCTTAAGGTCCAGGGTGAGCAATTCACCCCTCCACTTT.

The gene calls are TRBV19 and TRBJ2-5, with 10 nucleotides matching TRBD1. The CDR3 is 16 amino acids. Germline trimming cut 4 bases from V and 5 bases from J; bases unmatched to any gene: 10. Germline values: CDR1 LNHDA, CDR2 SQIVND (reference sequence). The CDR3 loop reads CASSTRTGGKGETQYF. The CDR3 DNA sequence: TGTGCCAGTAGTACCCGGACAGGGGGTAAAGGGGAGACCCAGTACTTC.

The V and J genes are TRBV18 and TRBJ1-1; TRBD1 is a possible D gene (5 bases). This CDR3 region has 14 residues. Germline CDR1 reads KGHSH; CDR2 reads LQKENI. The V end lost 1 base, the J end lost 4 bases, and 10 bases lay between the germline ends. CDR3 DNA sequence: TGTGCCAGCTCACCACAGGGAGGGACCACTGAAGCTTTCTTT. Protein: CASSPQGGTTEAFF. Filled out from reference TRBV18 and TRBJ1-1, the complete variable domain reads NAGVMQNPRHLVRRRGQEARLRCSPMKGHSHVYWYRQLPEEGLKFMVYLQKENIIDESGMPKERFSAEFPKEGPSILRIQQVVRGDSAAYFCASSPQGGTTEAFFGQGTRLTVV.

This sequence joins TRBV7-3 and TRBJ2-3, with 10 bases that match TRBD2. Germline CDR1 reads SGHTA; CDR2 reads FQGTGA. The CDR3 is 15 residues long. V gave up 5 bases and J gave up 4 bases; unmatched junction bases: 6. The CDR3 coding sequence is TGTGCCAGCAGCGCTAGCGGGAGACCCCCAGATACGCAGTATTTT. Translating gives CASSASGRPPDTQYF.

This clone occurred once. The V gene is TRBV6-5, the J gene TRBJ2-1; D is undetermined. Germline loops: CDR1 MNHEY, CDR2 SVGAGI. The length of the CDR3 is 15 residues. The ends were cut back, 3 bases at V and 11 bases at J, with 20 bases in the middle. CDR3 coding DNA: TGTGCCAGCAGTTATGCCAGGCCCTCGGCAATGAAGCAGTTCTTC. This translates into CASSYARPSAMKQFF.

The chain uses TRBV18 and TRBJ1-1, with D maybe TRBD1 (5 bases). The V end was cut by 3 bases, the J end by 1 base, with 12 bases between. Germline CDR1 is KGHSH and CDR2 is LQKENI. This CDR3 is built from 15 residues. CDR3 nucleotide sequence: TGTGCCAGCTCACCGAACGGGGGGGAGAACACTGAAGCTTTCTTT. It specifies CASSPNGGENTEAFF.

The chain is built from TRBV2 and TRBJ1-2, with D maybe TRBD1 (5 bases). Trimming removed 5 bases at V and 3 bases at J, with 7 bases between. Germline V gives CDR1 SNHLY, CDR2 FYNNEI. The CDR3 length is 12 residues. Here the CDR3 DNA reads TGTGCCAGCAGTACAGGACACTATGGCTACACCTTC. It encodes CASSTGHYGYTF.

This chain links TRBV7-3 with TRBJ2-3; D is undetermined. This CDR3 region has 13 residues. Trimming cost V 3 bases and J 4 bases, with 8 bases left between them. The germline gives CDR1 SGHTA, CDR2 FQGTGA. Written as DNA, the CDR3 is TGTGCCAGCAGCTTGGCCCCATCAGATACGCAGTATTTT. Translated: CASSLAPSDTQYF.

This sequence joins TRBV6-5 and TRBJ2-7; D remains ambiguous. CDR1 MNHEY and CDR2 SVGAGI come from the germline V gene. V lost 5 bases to trimming and J lost 5 bases, with 7 bases between them. The CDR3 has 11 amino acids. The CDR3 loop reads CASSTRHEQYF. The CDR3 nucleotides are TGTGCCAGCAGTACCAGGCACGAGCAGTACTTC.

Here the CDR3 DNA reads TGCGCCAGCAGCTTGGAACTCCCTTCCGGTGAGCAGTTCTTC. This codes for CASSLELPSGEQFF. This chain links TRBV5-1 with TRBJ2-1; D not certain. Germline loops: CDR1 SGHRS, CDR2 YFSETQ. CDR3 length: 14 amino acids. The V and J ends lost 0 bases and 9 bases respectively, with 13 bases between them.

V is TRBV28 and J is TRBJ2-3; the D gene is possibly TRBD1 (5 bases). The V and J ends lost 2 bases and 1 base respectively, with 10 bases between them. This CDR3 comprises 15 residues. Germline loops: CDR1 MDHEN, CDR2 SYDVKM. CDR3 region: CASSLAGFGTDTQYF. The CDR3 region has the DNA TGTGCCAGCAGTTTAGCAGGGTTCGGCACAGATACGCAGTATTTT.

This clone was observed a single time. The J gene is TRBJ2-6, the V gene TRBV30; maybe TRBD2 (7 bases). This CDR3 comprises 16 residues. The germline CDR1 and CDR2 sequences are GTSNPN and SVGIG (reference sequence). Trimming pared 2 bases from V and 0 bases from J, leaving 11 bases between. This CDR3 reads CAWSMGGPSGANVLTF. For the CDR3, the DNA is TGTGCCTGGAGTATGGGGGGGCCCTCTGGGGCCAACGTCCTGACTTTC.

This clone was recorded a few times. The chain couples TRBV28 to TRBJ1-3; TRBD1 matches 7 bases. The CDR3 is 15 residues long. Looked up from germline, CDR1 is MDHEN and CDR2 is SYDVKM. With 6 bases clipped from V and 9 bases from J, the junction kept 14 bases outside the gene matches. The CDR3 loop is CASRSAGQPWGTIYF. The CDR3 DNA reads TGTGCCAGCAGATCGGCGGGACAGCCCTGGGGCACCATATATTTT. Full variable domain (outside the CDR3, taken from reference TRBV28 and TRBJ1-3): DVKVTQSSRYLVKRTGEKVFLECVQDMDHENMFWYRQDPGLGLRLIYFSYDVKMKEKGDIPEGYSVSREKKERFSLILESASTNQTSMYLCASRSAGQPWGTIYFGEGSWLTVV.

This chain uses TRBV5-4 with TRBJ2-1, with a weak D call TRBD2 (6 bases). With 5 bases removed from V and 8 bases from J, the gap between germline ends came to 14 bases. Germline CDR1 reads SGHNT; CDR2 reads YYREEE (reference sequence). The CDR3 extends over 13 amino acids. DNA for the CDR3: TGTGCCAGCAGTCGGGACTCAAGGGATGAGCAGTTCTTC. Its protein is CASSRDSRDEQFF.